A selection of T cell receptor beta chains follows, all from one sample in a study of cytomegalovirus exposure and HLA in healthy donors. The data were produced by immunoSEQ multiplex PCR, yet TCRdb's version contains in-frame clones alone and is incomplete. The sample has about 150,000 clones; about 88% are singletons. What was sequenced was PBMCs. The receptors shown here come from a woman aged 18-35 years in good health and CMV-seronegative. The CDR3 runs from the conserved cysteine through the conserved F or W. The D gene is left open where the match is weak. Clone size is not always given. Where it is, it says once, few, many or a class for expanded clones.

TRBJ1-5 few TRBV4-3 - CASSQSTGAYQPQHF TGCGCCAGCAGCCAATCTACAGGAGCTTATCAGCCCCAGCATTTT
TRBJ1-4 - TRBV28 TRBD1 CASSLHRQGGGKLFF TGTGCCAGCAGTTTACACCGACAGGGTGGGGGAAAACTGTTTTTT
TRBJ2-2 - TRBV4-3 - CASSQDIGGSYTGELFF TGCGCCAGCAGCCAAGATATCGGCGGAAGTTACACCGGGGAGCTGTTTTTT
TRBJ2-5 - TRBV7-2 TRBD2 CASSLGWLAGEQETQYF TGTGCCAGCAGCTTAGGGTGGCTAGCGGGTGAACAAGAGACCCAGTACTTC
TRBJ1-5 - TRBV21-1 - CASVRGPFQPQHF TGTGCCAGCGTCAGAGGCCCGTTTCAGCCCCAGCATTTT
TRBJ1-1 - TRBV18 TRBD1 CASSQGQGYTEAFF TGTGCCAGCTCCCAGGGACAGGGTTACACTGAAGCTTTCTTT
TRBJ2-2 - TRBV7-2 - CASSPGLATNTGELFF TGTGCCAGCAGCCCGGGACTTGCCACGAACACCGGGGAGCTGTTTTTT
TRBJ2-2 once TRBV18 TRBD1 CASSDRGDTGELFF TGTGCCAGCTCCGACAGGGGAGACACCGGGGAGCTGTTTTTT
TRBJ2-1 - TRBV2 TRBD2 CASSPGLAGEQFF TGTGCCAGCAGCCCGGGACTAGCTGGTGAGCAGTTCTTC
TRBJ2-3 - TRBV6-5 TRBD2 CASSWTSGTDTQYF TGTGCCAGCAGTTGGACTAGCGGCACAGATACGCAGTATTTT
TRBJ1-2 few TRBV18 - CASSPGQGSYGYTF TGTGCCAGCTCACCAGGCCAGGGTTCCTATGGCTACACCTTC
TRBJ1-2 few TRBV27 - CATYTSGVMYYGYTF TGTGCCACCTACACTTCAGGGGTTATGTACTATGGCTACACCTTC
TRBJ1-5 - TRBV4-2 - CASSQVSGDLQPQHF TGTGCCAGCAGCCAAGTCTCAGGTGACCTCCAGCCCCAGCATTTT
TRBJ2-6 - TRBV7-2 - CASSVSGGVLTF TGTGCCAGCAGCGTTTCAGGAGGGGTCCTGACTTTC
TRBJ2-2 once TRBV9 TRBD1 CASSNRGTGELFF TGTGCCAGCAGTAACAGGGGAACCGGGGAGCTGTTTTTT
TRBJ1-2 - TRBV6-6 - CASGLLFSGYTF TGTGCCAGCGGGCTTCTATTTAGTGGCTACACCTTC
TRBJ2-1 - TRBV5-1 TRBD2 CASSLASGGAVRNEQFF TGCGCCAGCAGCTTGGCTAGCGGGGGGGCCGTTCGCAATGAGCAGTTCTTC
TRBJ2-3 - TRBV7-9 TRBD2 CASSPRTSGRTDTQYF TGTGCCAGCAGCCCCAGGACTAGCGGTCGCACAGATACGCAGTATTTT
TRBJ1-2 - TRBV18 - CASSPEVVYTF TGTGCCAGCTCACCTGAGGTGGTCTACACCTTC
TRBJ1-1 - TRBV6-5 - CASIGQYTEAFF TGTGCCAGCATCGGACAGTACACTGAAGCTTTCTTT
TRBJ1-3 - TRBV7-6 - CASSSRGSPHSGNTIYF TGTGCCAGCAGCAGTAGAGGGTCCCCGCACTCTGGAAACACCATATATTTT
TRBJ1-2 - TRBV7-6 - CASSLAGGYGYTF TGTGCCAGCAGCTTAGCCGGGGGCTATGGCTACACCTTC
TRBJ1-2 - TRBV7-8 - CASTLQGNYGYTF TGTGCCAGCACCCTGCAGGGAAACTATGGCTACACCTTC
TRBJ2-2 - TRBV7-9 - CASSLHYRVFGTGELFF TGTGCCAGCAGCTTACACTACAGGGTTTTCGGCACCGGGGAGCTGTTTTTT
TRBJ1-1 - TRBV18 - CASSTGGGLNTEAFF TGTGCCAGCTCGACCGGTGGGGGCCTGAACACTGAAGCTTTCTTT
TRBJ2-7 - TRBV7-9 TRBD2 CASSLAWTSGSGEQYF TGTGCCAGCAGCCTAGCGTGGACTAGCGGGAGCGGCGAGCAGTACTTC
TRBJ1-4 - TRBV19 - CASSSVTASANEKLFF TGTGCCAGTAGTTCTGTAACAGCCTCGGCTAATGAAAAACTGTTTTTT
TRBJ2-2 - TRBV19 - CASSQINTGELFF TGTGCCAGTAGCCAGATCAACACCGGGGAGCTGTTTTTT
TRBJ2-1 - TRBV5-4 - CASSLPGYRRNYNEQFF TGTGCCAGCAGCTTACCGGGTTACAGGCGAAACTACAATGAGCAGTTCTTC
TRBJ2-2 - TRBV7-9 - CSSSLAWASSNTGELFF TGTTCCAGCAGCTTAGCTTGGGCTAGCTCGAACACCGGGGAGCTGTTTTTT
TRBJ2-3 once TRBV14 TRBD2 CASSQTSGVGNTQYF TGTGCCAGCAGCCAGACTAGCGGGGTTGGGAATACGCAGTATTTT
TRBJ2-3 - TRBV9 TRBD2 CASSARASGTTDTQYF TGTGCCAGCAGCGCTCGGGCTAGCGGAACCACAGATACGCAGTATTTT
TRBJ1-2 - TRBV9 - CASTPGGLDGYTF TGTGCCAGCACCCCCGGAGGGCTGGATGGCTACACCTTC
TRBJ2-7 - TRBV5-1 - CASSLGQSVFSYEQYF TGCGCCAGCAGCTTGGGGCAGTCCGTATTCAGCTACGAGCAGTACTTC
TRBJ2-2 - TRBV5-1 TRBD2 CASSSQTPGLAVTGELFF TGCGCCAGCAGCTCCCAGACCCCGGGACTAGCGGTCACCGGGGAGCTGTTTTTT
TRBJ1-1 - TRBV27 - CASSFGGAGEAFF TGTGCCAGCAGTTTTGGGGGGGCAGGGGAAGCTTTCTTT
TRBJ2-7 - TRBV7-3 TRBD1 CASRKGTGLIYEQYF TGTGCCAGCAGGAAGGGGACAGGGCTCATCTACGAGCAGTACTTC
TRBJ1-2 - TRBV28 TRBD1 CASSDRGLGYTF TGTGCCAGCAGTGACAGGGGGCTTGGCTACACCTTC
TRBJ2-3 once TRBV4-2 TRBD2 CASSQVGTSGGARTDTQYF TGTGCCAGCAGCCAAGTCGGGACTAGCGGGGGAGCCCGCACAGATACGCAGTATTTT
TRBJ2-1 - TRBV12-5 TRBD2 CASGPGLAGGPLNEQFF TGTGCTAGTGGTCCAGGACTAGCGGGAGGACCACTCAATGAGCAGTTCTTC
TRBJ2-5 - TRBV7-9 - CSSSLGRMDNLETQYF TGTTCCAGCAGCTTAGGGAGAATGGACAATTTAGAGACCCAGTACTTC
TRBJ2-2 - TRBV5-4 TRBD1 CASSLEGQGAGELFF TGTGCCAGCAGCTTGGAGGGGCAGGGGGCGGGGGAGCTGTTTTTT
TRBJ1-3 - TRBV14 - CASSQGRSSGNTIYF TGTGCCAGCAGCCAAGGCCGCAGCTCTGGAAACACCATATATTTT
TRBJ2-3 - TRBV29-1 - CSVAPGEIVDTQYF TGCAGCGTTGCTCCCGGGGAAATAGTGGATACGCAGTATTTT
TRBJ2-7 once TRBV7-2 TRBD2 CASSPTSGRLDEQYF TGTGCCAGCAGCCCGACTAGCGGGAGGTTAGACGAGCAGTACTTC